This T cell receptor beta chain was captured by sequencing in a study of siplizumab effects on memory and regulatory T cells. Findings and caveats of the study: Naive T cells looked more diverse than memory cells and looked like major alloresponse contributors.

Sequencing was performed with immunoSEQ multiplex PCR; in TCRdb, only in-frame clones are kept and a portion is missing. The sample contains about 94,000 clones, over 85% of which appear only once. This clone appeared once. Its antigen is undetermined. The germline V gene has CDR1 SGHAT and CDR2 FQNNGV. CDR3 length: 17 residues. V was clipped by 4 bases and J by 6 bases, with 24 bases between them. The chain is built from TRBV11-2 and TRBJ2-5; maybe TRBD1 (6 bases). This clonotype was sampled from a human donor in good health. Sequenced input: non-Treg CD4+ T cells sorted from blood. DNA for the CDR3: TGTGCCAGCAGCTATGGGGGCGGGCTAGACCAAAGGAAGACCCAGTACTTC. Translation: CASSYGGGLDQRKTQYF.